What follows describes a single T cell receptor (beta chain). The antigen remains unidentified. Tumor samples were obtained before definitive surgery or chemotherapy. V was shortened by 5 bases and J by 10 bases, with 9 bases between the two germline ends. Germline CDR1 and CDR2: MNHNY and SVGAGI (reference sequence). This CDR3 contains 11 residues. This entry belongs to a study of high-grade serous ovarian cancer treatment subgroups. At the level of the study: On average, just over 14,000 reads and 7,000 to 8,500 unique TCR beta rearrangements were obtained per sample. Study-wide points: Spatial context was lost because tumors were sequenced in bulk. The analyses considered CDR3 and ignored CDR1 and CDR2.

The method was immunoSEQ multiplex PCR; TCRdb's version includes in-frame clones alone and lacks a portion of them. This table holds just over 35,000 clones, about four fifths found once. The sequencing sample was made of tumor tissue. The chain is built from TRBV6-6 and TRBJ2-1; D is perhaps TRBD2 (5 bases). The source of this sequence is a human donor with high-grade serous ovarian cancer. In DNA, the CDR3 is TGTGCCAGCAGTCCACGGAGGGAGCAGTTCTTC. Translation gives CASSPRREQFF.